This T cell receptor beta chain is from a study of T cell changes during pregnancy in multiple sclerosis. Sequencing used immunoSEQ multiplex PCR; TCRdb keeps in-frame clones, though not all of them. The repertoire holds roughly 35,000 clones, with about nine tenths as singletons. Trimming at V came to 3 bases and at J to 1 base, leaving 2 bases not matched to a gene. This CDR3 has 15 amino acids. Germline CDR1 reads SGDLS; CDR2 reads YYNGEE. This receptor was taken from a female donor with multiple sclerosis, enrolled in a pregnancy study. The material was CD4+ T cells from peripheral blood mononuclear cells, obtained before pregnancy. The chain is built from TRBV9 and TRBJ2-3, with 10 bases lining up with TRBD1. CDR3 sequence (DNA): TGTGCCAGCAGCGCAGACAGGGGGCGCACAGATACGCAGTATTTT. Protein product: CASSADRGRTDTQYF.